The rows below give T cell receptor beta chains drawn from one sample of a study of T cells in Graves' hyperthyroidism and ophthalmopathy. One entry per CDR3 protein results from TCRdb running MiXCR on the multiplex PCR reads. The sample gives under 800,000 distinct CDR3 sequences, less than 15% of which show up once; more than 8.5% is in the top ten. The sequenced sample was blood. The receptors here all came from a young woman with Graves' hyperthyroidism. Each CDR3 is given with its conserved first and last residue. D genes are given only for firm matches. Where a row states a size, it is once, few, many or the class of an expanded clone; other rows omit it.

j_call: TRBJ2-2
d_call: TRBD2
v_call: TRBV2
clone_size: many
cdr3_nt: TGTGCCAGCAGTGAACGAGATGCGGGGGGGAACACCGGGGAGCTGTTTTTT
cdr3_aa: CASSERDAGGNTGELFF

j_call: TRBJ2-7
d_call: TRBD2
v_call: TRBV12-3/TRBV12-4
clone_size: many
cdr3_nt: TGTGCCAGCAGCTGGGGACTAGCGGGCTCCTACGAGCAGTACTTC
cdr3_aa: CASSWGLAGSYEQYF

j_call: TRBJ2-2
d_call: .
v_call: TRBV6-5
clone_size: few
cdr3_nt: TGTGCCAGCAGACATCAGCTCCCCCCCCCCGGGGAGCTGTTTTTT
cdr3_aa: CASRHQLPPPGELFF

j_call: TRBJ1-6
d_call: .
v_call: TRBV5-1
clone_size: .
cdr3_nt: TGCGCCAGCAGCTTGTCACAGGAGAATTCACCCCTCCACTTT
cdr3_aa: CASSLSQENSPLHF

j_call: TRBJ2-7
d_call: .
v_call: TRBV11-2
clone_size: few
cdr3_nt: TGTGCCAGCAGCCGCATTACCCGCGGCTACGAGCAGTACTTC
cdr3_aa: CASSRITRGYEQYF

j_call: TRBJ1-6
d_call: .
v_call: TRBV2
clone_size: many
cdr3_nt: TGTGCCGGCCGGGACCAAGGGAATTCACCCCTCCACTTT
cdr3_aa: CAGRDQGNSPLHF

j_call: TRBJ2-4
d_call: TRBD2
v_call: TRBV6-2/TRBV6-3
clone_size: .
cdr3_nt: TGTGCCAGCAGTTACTCAGGACTAGCGGGAGGAAACATTCAGTACTTC
cdr3_aa: CASSYSGLAGGNIQYF

j_call: TRBJ2-7
d_call: .
v_call: TRBV28
clone_size: many
cdr3_nt: TGTGCCAGCACCGAAACGGGAGAGCAGTACTTC
cdr3_aa: CASTETGEQYF

j_call: TRBJ1-2
d_call: TRBD1
v_call: TRBV11-2
clone_size: .
cdr3_nt: TGTGCCAGCAGCACTAGCGCCGGGACAGCCTATGGCTACACCTTC
cdr3_aa: CASSTSAGTAYGYTF

j_call: TRBJ2-1
d_call: TRBD2
v_call: TRBV6-1
clone_size: once
cdr3_nt: TGTGCCAGCAACGCCGGGACTAGCTTCAATGAGCAGTTCTTC
cdr3_aa: CASNAGTSFNEQFF

j_call: TRBJ2-5
d_call: TRBD1
v_call: TRBV28
clone_size: many
cdr3_nt: TGTGCCAGCAGTTCCCCGGGACAGGGCCCCAGAAGGGAGACCCAGTACTTC
cdr3_aa: CASSSPGQGPRRETQYF

j_call: TRBJ1-6
d_call: .
v_call: TRBV2
clone_size: .
cdr3_nt: TGTGCCAGCAGTGGACCCCGGGCAGGGGCCCTCCACTTT
cdr3_aa: CASSGPRAGALHF

j_call: TRBJ2-1
d_call: TRBD2
v_call: TRBV18
clone_size: few
cdr3_nt: TGTGCCAGCTCCCCCAGACTAGCGGGAGGGCCGGCAGGTCCCTATGAGCAGTTCTTC
cdr3_aa: CASSPRLAGGPAGPYEQFF

j_call: TRBJ2-4
d_call: .
v_call: TRBV6-1
clone_size: few
cdr3_nt: TGTGCCAGCAGGCGGGACTCCGTAAACATTCAGTACTTC
cdr3_aa: CASRRDSVNIQYF

j_call: TRBJ2-2
d_call: TRBD2
v_call: TRBV6-2/TRBV6-3
clone_size: many
cdr3_nt: TGTGCCAGCAGTTCCGCGGGAGATTATACCGGGGAGCTGTTTTTT
cdr3_aa: CASSSAGDYTGELFF

j_call: TRBJ2-1
d_call: TRBD2
v_call: TRBV30
clone_size: many
cdr3_nt: TGTGCCTCGGGGGGTACCTACAATGAGCAGTTCTTC
cdr3_aa: CASGGTYNEQFF

j_call: TRBJ1-5
d_call: .
v_call: TRBV6-1
clone_size: .
cdr3_nt: TGTGCCAGCACCACCTCCGGGACGGTCGATTTTAGCAATCAGCCCCAGCATTTT
cdr3_aa: CASTTSGTVDFSNQPQHF

j_call: TRBJ2-2
d_call: TRBD2
v_call: TRBV30
clone_size: many
cdr3_nt: TGTGCCTGGGATATAGCGGGGGCCGGGGAGCTGTTTTTT
cdr3_aa: CAWDIAGAGELFF

j_call: TRBJ1-1
d_call: .
v_call: TRBV6-1
clone_size: once
cdr3_nt: TGTGCCAGCAGTGAAGTTCCGGCCTCCAGGAGCACTGAAGCTTTCTTT
cdr3_aa: CASSEVPASRSTEAFF

j_call: TRBJ2-7
d_call: .
v_call: TRBV6-1
clone_size: .
cdr3_nt: TGTGCCAGCACCAGTTGGGGCGGCGCCTACGAGCAGTACTTC
cdr3_aa: CASTSWGGAYEQYF

j_call: TRBJ2-7
d_call: .
v_call: TRBV7-2
clone_size: many
cdr3_nt: TGTGCCAGCAGCTTGGTAGCGGAAATGACCTACGAGCAGTACTTC
cdr3_aa: CASSLVAEMTYEQYF

j_call: TRBJ2-1
d_call: TRBD2
v_call: TRBV7-9
clone_size: .
cdr3_nt: TGTGCCAGCAGCGGGTGGACTAGCGGGAACAATGAGCAGTTCTTC
cdr3_aa: CASSGWTSGNNEQFF

j_call: TRBJ2-7
d_call: .
v_call: TRBV25-1
clone_size: .
cdr3_nt: TGTGCCAGCAGAGGGGGGACAGCGATTTACGAGCAGTACTTC
cdr3_aa: CASRGGTAIYEQYF

j_call: TRBJ2-2
d_call: .
v_call: TRBV7-9
clone_size: .
cdr3_nt: TGTGCCAGCAGCTTTGCTTCCATCGGGGACTACACCGGGGAGCTGTTTTTT
cdr3_aa: CASSFASIGDYTGELFF

j_call: TRBJ1-1
d_call: .
v_call: TRBV9
clone_size: .
cdr3_nt: TGTGCCAGCAGCGAGAATAGCGGCACTGAAGCTTTCTTT
cdr3_aa: CASSENSGTEAFF

j_call: TRBJ1-2
d_call: TRBD1
v_call: TRBV6-6
clone_size: .
cdr3_nt: TGTGCCAGCAGTTACTCTAGGTCTGACAGGGCCTCCTACACCTTC
cdr3_aa: CASSYSRSDRASYTF

j_call: TRBJ1-1
d_call: .
v_call: TRBV29-1
clone_size: .
cdr3_nt: TGCAGCGTCGACGGTTCCAGGGAAACTAACACTGAAGCTTTCTTT
cdr3_aa: CSVDGSRETNTEAFF

j_call: TRBJ2-5
d_call: .
v_call: TRBV14
clone_size: many
cdr3_nt: TGTGCCAGCAGCCAAGAACCGGGAGGAGGGGGTACGACCCAGTACTTC
cdr3_aa: CASSQEPGGGGTTQYF

j_call: TRBJ2-3
d_call: TRBD2
v_call: TRBV28
clone_size: .
cdr3_nt: TGTGCCAGCAGTTTTCGGCTAGCGGGAGGGAGGGGTCCCACAGATACGCAGTATTTT
cdr3_aa: CASSFRLAGGRGPTDTQYF

j_call: TRBJ1-2
d_call: .
v_call: TRBV6-5
clone_size: .
cdr3_nt: TGTGCCAGCAGTTACGGGGCATACTATGGCTACACCTTC
cdr3_aa: CASSYGAYYGYTF

j_call: TRBJ2-7
d_call: .
v_call: TRBV12-3/TRBV12-4
clone_size: many
cdr3_nt: TGTGCCAGCAGTTTAGCTTACTCCTACGAGCAGTACTTC
cdr3_aa: CASSLAYSYEQYF

j_call: TRBJ2-1
d_call: .
v_call: TRBV7-2
clone_size: .
cdr3_nt: TGTGCCAGCAGCCCAGGCGGGACGGTGGGCGGAAATGAGCAGTTCTTC
cdr3_aa: CASSPGGTVGGNEQFF

j_call: TRBJ1-5
d_call: .
v_call: TRBV19
clone_size: .
cdr3_nt: TGTGCCAGTTCAGGAGCCTATAGCAATCAGCCCCAGCATTTT
cdr3_aa: CASSGAYSNQPQHF

j_call: TRBJ1-1
d_call: .
v_call: TRBV6-2/TRBV6-3
clone_size: .
cdr3_nt: TGTGCCAGCAATTTCAGCCCGAACACTGAAGCTTTCTTT
cdr3_aa: CASNFSPNTEAFF

j_call: TRBJ2-1
d_call: TRBD2
v_call: TRBV2
clone_size: many
cdr3_nt: TGTGCCAGCAGTCCACGGACTAGCGCGGGGAGTGAGCAGTTCTTC
cdr3_aa: CASSPRTSAGSEQFF

j_call: TRBJ2-5
d_call: .
v_call: TRBV12-3/TRBV12-4
clone_size: .
cdr3_nt: TGTGCCAGCTCAAGGCCAGGGCGGGAGACCCAGTACTTC
cdr3_aa: CASSRPGRETQYF

j_call: TRBJ2-1
d_call: TRBD2
v_call: TRBV6-9
clone_size: few
cdr3_nt: TGTGCCAGCAGTGGCCGACCCAAGAGGGAGGGCCCGGATGAGCAGTTCTTC
cdr3_aa: CASSGRPKREGPDEQFF

j_call: TRBJ1-5
d_call: .
v_call: TRBV20-1
clone_size: many
cdr3_nt: TGCAGTACTCAAAAGAGGGCCCTCAATCAGCCCCAGCATTTT
cdr3_aa: CSTQKRALNQPQHF

j_call: TRBJ1-1
d_call: .
v_call: TRBV10-3
clone_size: few
cdr3_nt: TGTGCCATCAGTCCCCGGGCCTTGAACACTGAAGCTTTCTTT
cdr3_aa: CAISPRALNTEAFF

j_call: TRBJ2-3
d_call: TRBD2
v_call: TRBV11-1
clone_size: many
cdr3_nt: TGTGCCAGCAGCTCTAGCGGGGTCACAGATACGCAGTATTTT
cdr3_aa: CASSSSGVTDTQYF

j_call: TRBJ2-1
d_call: .
v_call: TRBV27
clone_size: many
cdr3_nt: TGTGCCAGCAGTTTCTTAGTCGACGCGAACAATGAGCAGTTCTTC
cdr3_aa: CASSFLVDANNEQFF

j_call: TRBJ2-7
d_call: TRBD2
v_call: TRBV13
clone_size: many
cdr3_nt: TGTGCCAGCAGCGGAACAGCGGGAGTGGGGACCTACGAGCAGTACTTC
cdr3_aa: CASSGTAGVGTYEQYF

j_call: TRBJ2-5
d_call: TRBD1
v_call: TRBV6-2/TRBV6-3
clone_size: many
cdr3_nt: TGTGCCAGCAGTCCCGACGCCACCCGACAGGGACAGTACTTC
cdr3_aa: CASSPDATRQGQYF

j_call: TRBJ2-1
d_call: .
v_call: TRBV11-3
clone_size: many
cdr3_nt: TGTGCCAGCACCCGACGGGGCTCAGCGGAATACAATGAGCAGTTCTTC
cdr3_aa: CASTRRGSAEYNEQFF

j_call: TRBJ2-7
d_call: .
v_call: TRBV19
clone_size: .
cdr3_nt: TGTGCCAGTAGTAATTTCCGGGACTCATCCTACGAGCAGTACTTC
cdr3_aa: CASSNFRDSSYEQYF

j_call: TRBJ1-2
d_call: .
v_call: TRBV19
clone_size: .
cdr3_nt: TGTGCCAGCCAGTTGGAGGGCCAAAGTCCCCATGGCTACACCTTC
cdr3_aa: CASQLEGQSPHGYTF

j_call: TRBJ2-1
d_call: TRBD2
v_call: TRBV10-3
clone_size: .
cdr3_nt: TGTGCCATCAGTGAGGTGAGGGGGACTAGCGGCGACCTTTCCTACAATGAGCAGTTCTTC
cdr3_aa: CAISEVRGTSGDLSYNEQFF

j_call: TRBJ2-7
d_call: .
v_call: TRBV7-9
clone_size: few
cdr3_nt: TGTGCCAGCAGCTTCGACGGCCTGGAGCAGTACTTC
cdr3_aa: CASSFDGLEQYF

j_call: TRBJ2-7
d_call: TRBD2
v_call: TRBV25-1
clone_size: .
cdr3_nt: TGTGCCACGGCGGGAGCCTTCTACGAGCAGTACTTC
cdr3_aa: CATAGAFYEQYF

j_call: TRBJ2-2
d_call: TRBD1
v_call: TRBV20-1
clone_size: many
cdr3_nt: TGCAGTGCTAGAGGGAGGGGGACAGGTTACACCGGGGAGCTGTTTTTT
cdr3_aa: CSARGRGTGYTGELFF